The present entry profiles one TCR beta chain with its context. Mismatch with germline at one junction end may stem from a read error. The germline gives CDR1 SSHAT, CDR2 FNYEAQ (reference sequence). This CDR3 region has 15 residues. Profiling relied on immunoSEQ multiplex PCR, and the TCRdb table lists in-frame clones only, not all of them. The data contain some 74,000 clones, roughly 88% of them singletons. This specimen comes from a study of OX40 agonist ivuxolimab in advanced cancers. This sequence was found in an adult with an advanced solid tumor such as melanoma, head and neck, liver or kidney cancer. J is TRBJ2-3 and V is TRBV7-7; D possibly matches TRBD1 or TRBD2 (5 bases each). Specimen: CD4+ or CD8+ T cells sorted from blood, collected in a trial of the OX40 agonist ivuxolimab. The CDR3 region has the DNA TGTGCTAGCAGTCCCGCCCCGGGGACCTGGCGAACGCAGTATTTT. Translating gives CASSPAPGTWRTQYF.